The 31 T cell receptor beta chains in this list originate from one sample, sequenced in a study of CD8+CD57+ T cells in acquired aplastic anemia. The template for TCR beta VDJ and CDR3 sequence profiling was genomic DNA. One entry per CDR3 protein results from TCRdb running MiXCR on the reads. The profile shows around 150,000 distinct CDR3 sequences, 40% to 50% of them singletons. Patients sequenced had flow cytometry evidence of CD8+CD57+ cell expansion. Sample: sorted CD4+, CD8+, or CD8+CD57+ T cells (not recorded which) from PBMCs. The source of these receptors is a human donor with aplastic anemia.

The chain couples TRBV10-3 to TRBJ2-2; 8 bases fit TRBD2. Germline CDR1 ENHRY, CDR2 SYGVKD. This CDR3 spans 18 amino acids. Trimming cost V 10 bases and J 4 bases; bases outside gene matches: 20. In DNA form, the CDR3 reads TGTGCCAGTAAACCGGACTGGTGGAGCGGGAGTTCCACCGGGGAGCTGTTTTTT. This codes for CASKPDWWSGSSTGELFF.

In its sample, this clonotype was seen many times. The genes are TRBV7-6 and TRBJ2-3; unclear D gene. The germline gives CDR1 SGHVS, CDR2 FNYEAQ. The CDR3 consists of 16 residues. With 1 base removed from V and 0 bases from J, the gap between germline ends came to 11 bases. The CDR3 DNA follows: TGTGCCAGCAGCTTAGACCCCCAGCAGAGCACAGATACGCAGTATTTT. The encoded protein is CASSLDPQQSTDTQYF.

This clonotype came up many times. The chain carries TRBV7-9 and TRBJ2-2; D possibly corresponds to TRBD1 (6 bases). Deletions cut 4 bases from V and 0 bases from J, with 12 bases between. There are 16 residues in the CDR3. The germline CDR1 and CDR2 sequences are SEHNR and FQNEAQ (reference sequence). The CDR3 spells CASSWPGHTNTGELFF. CDR3 in DNA: TGTGCCAGCAGCTGGCCGGGACACACGAACACCGGGGAGCTGTTTTTT.

V usage is TRBV2 and J usage is TRBJ1-6; a weak D match, TRBD1 (5 bases). Looked up from germline, CDR1 is SNHLY and CDR2 is FYNNEI. The V and J ends lost 7 bases and 8 bases respectively, with 21 bases between them. The CDR3 totals 16 residues. The CDR3, as DNA: TGTGCCAGCAACGCCAGGGACTACTATAAAGATTCACCCCTCCACTTT. Amino acid sequence: CASNARDYYKDSPLHF.

For this clonotype: This sequence may be a read error, since a much larger clone differs from it by one base. This chain links TRBV4-1 with TRBJ2-7; TRBD1 is a possible D gene (5 bases). Germline-derived CDR1 and CDR2 are MGHRA and YSYEKL. Deletions cut 2 bases from V and 0 bases from J, with 17 bases between. This CDR3 region has 17 residues. The CDR3 is CASSQFALDIFSYEQYF. The CDR3 nucleotides read TGCGCCAGCAGCCAATTTGCCTTGGACATTTTCTCCTACGAGCAGTACTTC.

This clonotype was counted between two and nine times. V and J are TRBV24-1 and TRBJ2-7, with 8 bases lining up with TRBD1. Germline CDR1 is KGHDR and CDR2 is SFDVKD. The CDR3 is 16 amino acids. Germline trimming cut 4 bases from V and 3 bases from J; bases unmatched to any gene: 10. The chain's CDR3 is CATSESGQELYYEQYF. The CDR3 nucleotides are TGTGCCACCAGTGAGTCGGGACAGGAGCTTTACTACGAGCAGTACTTC.

The chain combines TRBV2 with TRBJ1-2; no firm D call. The ends were cut back, 7 bases at V and 8 bases at J, with 2 bases in the middle. CDR1 SNHLY and CDR2 FYNNEI come from the germline V gene. The CDR3 is made up of 8 amino acids. CDR3 region: CASNGYTF. CDR3 in DNA: TGTGCCAGCAACGGCTACACCTTC.

The rearrangement links TRBV19 to TRBJ1-2, with 7 positions matching TRBD1. CDR1 is LNHDA, CDR2 SQIVND, per germline (reference sequence). There are 14 residues in the CDR3. Trimming cost V 7 bases and J 1 base; bases outside gene matches: 6. The CDR3 coding sequence is TGTGCCAGTATGGACAGGAGCAGTAACTATGGCTACACCTTC. The encoded protein is CASMDRSSNYGYTF.

The rearrangement uses TRBV27 and TRBJ2-1, with 13 bases identical to TRBD2. The germline gives CDR1 MNHEY, CDR2 SMNVEV (reference sequence). This CDR3 has 15 amino acids. V shed 5 bases and J 7 bases; nucleotides not matched to a gene: 5. In DNA, the CDR3 is TGTGCCAGCAGTCCTGGGACTAGCGGGGTGAATGAGCAGTTCTTC. Its translation: CASSPGTSGVNEQFF.

This rearrangement joins TRBV20-1 to TRBJ1-6; D may be TRBD1 (6 bases). The V and J ends lost 3 bases and 8 bases respectively, with 14 bases between them. This CDR3 has 14 residues. Germline V gene data show CDR1 as DFQATT and CDR2 as SNEGSKA (reference sequence). The CDR3 loop reads CSASRAGADSPLHF. In DNA form, the CDR3 reads TGCAGTGCTAGTAGGGCGGGGGCGGATTCACCCCTCCACTTT.

Points on this clonotype: A much larger clone is a single base away; this may be a read error. This chain links TRBV5-8 with TRBJ1-2; no firm D call. V was pared by 2 bases and J by 1 base, with 9 bases between. Germline V CDR1 and CDR2: SGHTS, YDEGEE. CDR3 size: 14 residues. This CDR3 is CASSLQTNNYGYTF. CDR3 DNA: TGTGCCAGCAGCTTACAGACGAATAACTATGGCTACACCTTC.

This clonotype was detected a few times. V usage is TRBV29-1 and J usage is TRBJ2-7, with TRBD1 identical over 7 bases. CDR1 is SQVTM, CDR2 ANQGSEA, per germline. The CDR3 is made up of 12 amino acids. The J segment lost 2 bases and the V segment lost 7 bases, leaving 5 bases of the junction unmatched. CDR3 residues: CSALTGPYEQYF. As DNA, the CDR3 is TGCAGCGCTCTGACAGGGCCCTACGAGCAGTACTTC.

J is TRBJ2-1 and V is TRBV29-1; 9 positions agree with TRBD2. V gave up 5 bases and J gave up 4 bases; unmatched junction bases: 9. Germline CDR1 SQVTM, CDR2 ANQGSEA. The CDR3 sequence is 15 residues long. The CDR3 sequence: CSVSHPSGVYNEQFF. The CDR3 region has the DNA TGCAGCGTTTCCCATCCTAGCGGGGTTTACAATGAGCAGTTCTTC.

The chain couples TRBV7-2 to TRBJ2-7, with unresolved D. The CDR3 has 11 residues. V was pared by 2 bases and J by 7 bases, with 6 bases between. Germline assignment: CDR1 SGHTA and CDR2 FQGNSA. CDR3 region: CASSLLREQYF. CDR3 DNA: TGTGCCAGCAGCTTATTGCGGGAGCAGTACTTC.

The J gene is TRBJ2-7, the V gene TRBV18, with no clear D. Germline loops: CDR1 KGHSH, CDR2 LQKENI. There are 13 residues in the CDR3. Trimming shortened V by 3 bases and J by 5 bases, and 11 bases separated the two germline ends. The CDR3 loop reads CASSPYPADEQYF. CDR3 nucleotides: TGTGCCAGCTCACCGTACCCAGCTGACGAGCAGTACTTC.

This clonotype has only one observation. The chain recombines TRBV7-4 with TRBJ2-1, with a possible D match to TRBD2 (7 bases). Germline lookup yields CDR1 SGHVT and CDR2 SQSDAQ. The CDR3 totals 15 residues. Trimming cost V 5 bases and J 8 bases, with 19 bases left between them. CDR3 protein: CASSPLSGEGYEQFF. DNA for the CDR3: TGTGCCAGCAGCCCCCTATCAGGGGAGGGATATGAGCAGTTCTTC. Together with reference TRBV7-4 and TRBJ2-1, the CDR3 gives the full variable domain: GAGVSQSPRYKVAKRGRDVALRCDSISGHVTLYWYRQTLGQGSEVLTYSQSDAQRDKSGRPSGRFSAERPERSVSTLKIQRTEQGDSAVYLCASSPLSGEGYEQFFGPGTRLTVL.

The chain links TRBV4-3 to TRBJ2-7; 8 bases align to TRBD1. J was trimmed by 0 bases and V by 4 bases; bases with no gene match: 5. This CDR3 contains 15 residues. Germline V gene sequence: CDR1 LGHNA, CDR2 YSLEER. CDR3: CASSLIGTGSYEQYF. Here the CDR3 DNA reads TGCGCCAGCAGCCTCATAGGGACAGGCTCCTACGAGCAGTACTTC.

This rearrangement joins TRBV25-1 to TRBJ2-5; possibly TRBD1 for D (6 bases). V lost 5 bases and J lost 0, with 13 bases in between. The CDR3 has 15 amino acids. In germline, CDR1 is MGHDK, CDR2 SYGVNS. DNA of the CDR3: TGTGCCAGCAGTCCGGACAGCTCGTACCAAGAGACCCAGTACTTC. Protein: CASSPDSSYQETQYF.

This clonotype was recorded at least ten times. This chain connects TRBV24-1 to TRBJ2-1, with TRBD2 identical over 10 bases. Trimming removed 2 bases from V and 5 bases from J; junction bases left unmatched: 5. This CDR3 is 16 amino acids long. Germline values: CDR1 KGHDR, CDR2 SFDVKD. The CDR3: CATSDSGLADNNEQFF. The DNA for the CDR3 is TGTGCCACCAGTGATTCAGGACTAGCGGACAACAATGAGCAGTTCTTC.

CDR3 in amino acids: CASSLALEAHGYTF. CDR3 coding DNA: TGTGCCAGCAGCTTAGCGTTGGAGGCCCATGGCTACACCTTC. V is TRBV4-2 and J is TRBJ1-2, with D unclear. The CDR3 loop spans 14 amino acids. The V end lost 5 bases, the J end lost 6 bases, and 16 bases lay between the germline ends. Germline lookup yields CDR1 LGHNA and CDR2 YNFKEQ.

The V and J genes are TRBV24-1 and TRBJ2-2; 9 bases line up with TRBD1. CDR3 size: 15 residues. CDR1 is KGHDR, CDR2 SFDVKD, per germline. The trim removed 7 bases at V and 1 base at J, leaving 3 bases unmatched. The DNA for the CDR3 is TGTGCCACCAGCCGACAGGGGGTGAACACCGGGGAGCTGTTTTTT. Its protein product is CATSRQGVNTGELFF.

J is TRBJ2-3 and V is TRBV5-1; 10 nucleotides agree with TRBD2. Germline CDR1 reads SGHRS; CDR2 reads YFSETQ. The CDR3 has 16 amino acids. V dropped 0 bases and J dropped 2; count of bases not matched to a gene: 3. The CDR3 DNA reads as TGCGCCAGCAGCTTGGCCACTAGCGGGGCCACAGATACGCAGTATTTT. Its translation: CASSLATSGATDTQYF.

The rearrangement links TRBV7-6 to TRBJ1-5; the D is unclear. CDR1 is SGHVS and CDR2 is FNYEAQ in the germline V gene. This CDR3 has 12 residues. The V and J ends lost 8 bases and 9 bases respectively, with 14 bases between them. Here the CDR3 reads CASGEPSGPQHF. In DNA, the CDR3 is TGTGCCAGCGGGGAGCCCTCCGGGCCCCAGCATTTT.

This clonotype was picked up many times. The chain links TRBV7-8 to TRBJ2-7, with a tentative D call TRBD1 (6 bases). The CDR3 consists of 14 residues. Germline V gene lookup returns CDR1 SGHVS and CDR2 FQNEAQ. The V end was cut by 5 bases, the J end by 6 bases, with 17 bases between. This CDR3 is CASSLRKQGTEQYF. DNA of the CDR3: TGTGCCAGCAGCCTTCGTAAACAGGGAACCGAGCAGTACTTC.

The J gene is TRBJ1-2, the V gene TRBV2; the D is unclear. The CDR3 is 15 amino acids. V was pared by 7 bases and J by 2 bases, with 17 bases between. The V gene's germline CDR1 is SNHLY and CDR2 FYNNEI. The CDR3 loop reads CASIDSASPNYGYTF. The CDR3 nucleotides read TGTGCCAGCATTGACTCAGCCAGCCCAAACTATGGCTACACCTTC.

This clonotype was counted many times. One junction end disagrees with the germline gene, perhaps due to a read error. The chain couples TRBV7-7 to TRBJ1-1, with 7 bases identical to TRBD1. CDR3 length: 15 residues. Germline V gives CDR1 SSHAT, CDR2 FNYEAQ (reference sequence). This CDR3 reads CASSLGGQRDTEAFF. CDR3 coding DNA: TGTGCTAGCAGCTTAGGGGGACAGAGGGACACTGAAGCTTTCTTT.

V usage is TRBV2 and J usage is TRBJ2-5, with no clear D. V gave up 6 bases and J gave up 4 bases, with 15 bases separating them. Looked up from germline, CDR1 is SNHLY and CDR2 is FYNNEI. The CDR3 is made up of 14 amino acids. CDR3 coding DNA: TGTGCCAGCAGCCGTGGGTCGAGAGGAGAGACCCAGTACTTC. Translated, it gives CASSRGSRGETQYF.

Many counts were recorded for this clonotype. V gene TRBV11-1 combines with J gene TRBJ1-2; perhaps TRBD1 as D (5 bases). The germline gives CDR1 SGHAT, CDR2 FQDESV (reference sequence). V was clipped by 2 bases and J by 0 bases, with 13 bases between them. This CDR3 is built from 16 residues. The CDR3 coding sequence is TGTGCCAGCAGCTTAACCCTACTACAGGCTAACTATGGCTACACCTTC. Translated: CASSLTLLQANYGYTF.

In regard to this clonotype: With a much larger clone just one base away, this may be a read error. CDR3: CASSPGYGSSYEQHF. As DNA, the CDR3 is TGTGCCAGTAGTCCCGGGTACGGAAGCTCCTACGAGCAGCACTTC. This chain joins TRBV19 and TRBJ2-7; D unclear. The CDR3 loop spans 15 amino acids. Germline values: CDR1 LNHDA, CDR2 SQIVND (reference sequence).

This clonotype was observed a few times. The chain employs TRBV25-1 and TRBJ2-1; tentative D call: TRBD1 (7 bases). Trimming removed 3 bases from V and 9 bases from J, with 21 bases in between. Germline CDR1 MGHDK, CDR2 SYGVNS. There are 16 residues in the CDR3. This CDR3 reads CASSESYRGAGSEQFF. The CDR3 DNA sequence: TGTGCCAGCAGTGAGTCTTACAGGGGCGCGGGAAGTGAGCAGTTCTTC. Combining the CDR3 with reference TRBV25-1 and TRBJ2-1 gives the whole variable domain EADIYQTPRYLVIGTGKKITLECSQTMGHDKMYWYQQDPGMELHLIHYSYGVNSTEKGDLSSESTVSRIRTEHFPLTLESARPSHTSQYLCASSESYRGAGSEQFFGPGTRLTVL.

The chain recombines TRBV2 with TRBJ2-5; D not resolved. The length of the CDR3 is 14 residues. The V gene's germline CDR1 is SNHLY and CDR2 FYNNEI. Trimming cost V 5 bases and J 7 bases, with 17 bases left between them. CDR3 sequence reads: CASSYDGVLRTQYF. In DNA, the CDR3 is TGTGCCAGCAGTTACGATGGGGTCCTAAGGACCCAGTACTTC. The whole variable domain, remainder taken from reference TRBV2 and TRBJ2-5, is EPEVTQTPSHQVTQMGQEVILRCVPISNHLYFYWYRQILGQKVEFLVSFYNNEISEKSEIFDDQFSVERPDGSNFTLKIRSTKLEDSAMYFCASSYDGVLRTQYFGPGTRLLVL.